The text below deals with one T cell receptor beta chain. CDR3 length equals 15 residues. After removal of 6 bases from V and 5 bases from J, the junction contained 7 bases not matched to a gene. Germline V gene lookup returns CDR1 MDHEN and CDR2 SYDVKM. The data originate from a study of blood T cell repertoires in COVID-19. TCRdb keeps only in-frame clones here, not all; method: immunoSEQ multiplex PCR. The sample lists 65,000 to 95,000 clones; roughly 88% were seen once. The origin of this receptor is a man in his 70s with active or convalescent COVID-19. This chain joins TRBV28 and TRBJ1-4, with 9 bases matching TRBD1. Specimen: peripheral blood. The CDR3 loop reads CASRVPGTGNEKLFF. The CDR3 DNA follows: TGTGCCAGCAGGGTCCCCGGGACAGGGAATGAAAAACTGTTTTTT.